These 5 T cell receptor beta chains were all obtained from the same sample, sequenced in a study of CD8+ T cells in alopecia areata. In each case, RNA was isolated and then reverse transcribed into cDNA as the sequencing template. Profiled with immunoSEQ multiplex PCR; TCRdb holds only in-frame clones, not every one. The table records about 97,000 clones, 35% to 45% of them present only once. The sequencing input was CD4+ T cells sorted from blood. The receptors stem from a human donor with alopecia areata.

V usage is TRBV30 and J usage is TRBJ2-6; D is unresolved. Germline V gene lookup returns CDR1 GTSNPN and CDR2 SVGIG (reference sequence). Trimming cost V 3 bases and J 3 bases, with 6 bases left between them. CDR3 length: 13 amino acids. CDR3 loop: CAWSHYGANVLTF. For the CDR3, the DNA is TGTGCCTGGAGCCATTATGGGGCCAACGTCCTGACTTTC.

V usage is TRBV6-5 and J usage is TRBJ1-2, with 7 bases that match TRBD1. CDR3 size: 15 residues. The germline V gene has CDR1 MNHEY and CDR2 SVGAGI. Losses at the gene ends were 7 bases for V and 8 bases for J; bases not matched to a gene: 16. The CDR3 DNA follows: TGTGCCAGCAACCCAGAGGGGCGGACAGGAACCGGCTACACCTTC. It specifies CASNPEGRTGTGYTF.

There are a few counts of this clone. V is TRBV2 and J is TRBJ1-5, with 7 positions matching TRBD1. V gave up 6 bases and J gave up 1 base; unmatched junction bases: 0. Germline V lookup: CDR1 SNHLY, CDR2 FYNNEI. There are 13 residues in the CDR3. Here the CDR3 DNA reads TGTGCCAGCAGACAGGGGAGCAATCAGCCCCAGCATTTT. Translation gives CASRQGSNQPQHF.

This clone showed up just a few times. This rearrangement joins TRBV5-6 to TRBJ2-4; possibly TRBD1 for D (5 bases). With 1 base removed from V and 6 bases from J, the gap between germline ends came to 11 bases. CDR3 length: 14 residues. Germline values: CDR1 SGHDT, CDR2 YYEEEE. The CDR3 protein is CASSLRQGSNIQYF. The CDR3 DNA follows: TGTGCCAGCAGCTTGCGGCAGGGCTCAAACATTCAGTACTTC.

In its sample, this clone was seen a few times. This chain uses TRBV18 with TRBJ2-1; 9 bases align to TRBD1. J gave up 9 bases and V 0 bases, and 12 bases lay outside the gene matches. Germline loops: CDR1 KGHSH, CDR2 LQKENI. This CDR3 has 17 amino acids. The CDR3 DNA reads TGTGCCAGCTCACCACCGGGTCCGGGACAGGGTAACCTTGAGCAGTTCTTC. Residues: CASSPPGPGQGNLEQFF. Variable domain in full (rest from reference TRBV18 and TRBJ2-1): NAGVMQNPRHLVRRRGQEARLRCSPMKGHSHVYWYRQLPEEGLKFMVYLQKENIIDESGMPKERFSAEFPKEGPSILRIQQVVRGDSAAYFCASSPPGPGQGNLEQFFGPGTRLTVL.